This T cell receptor beta chain was sequenced for a study of graft-versus-host responses after intestinal transplantation. The method was immunoSEQ multiplex PCR; TCRdb's version includes in-frame clones alone and lacks a portion of them. The top ten hold about 0.28% of the sample, which has tens of thousands of clones, roughly 89% seen once. Trimming took off 0 bases at V and 0 bases at J, with 11 bases between the two ends. Per the germline V gene, CDR1 is SGHAT and CDR2 is FQNNGV. This CDR3 spans 17 amino acids. About this clone itself: Its antigen is as yet unknown.

The study's findings and limits: Recipient marrow held GvH clones, some first seen in ileum or blood.

The source was unstimulated CD4+ T cells sorted from spleen or lymph node cells, collected before intestinal transplant. The origin of this receptor is a human donor who received an intestinal transplant. The V call is TRBV11-2, the J call TRBJ2-2; possibly TRBD2 for D (5 bases). DNA of the CDR3: TGTGCCAGCAGCTTAGATTCGAGGGTTTCGAACACCGGGGAGCTGTTTTTT. This sequence encodes CASSLDSRVSNTGELFF.